The rows below give T cell receptor beta chains drawn from one sample of a study of liver allograft versus peripheral blood T cells. TCRdb re-derived calls from the reads in MiXCR, one entry per CDR3 protein. The sample consists of about 3,800 distinct CDR3 sequences, 14% to 15% of them appearing once. The receptors were gathered from a human patient who had a liver transplant. Some T cells may be the graft donor's. CDR3s leave out the opening cysteine and the closing phenylalanine or tryptophan. The size entry is marked missing in some rows and otherwise reads once, few, many or a size class.

15 | TRBJ1-2 | medium-sized | TRBV14 | ASSQDYLTGGAYGYT
11 | TRBJ1-2 | . | TRBV4-1 | ASSQDIAYGYT
11 | TRBJ1-5 | . | TRBV12-3/TRBV12-4 | ASSPRYDQPQH
12 | TRBJ2-2 | many | TRBV11-2 | ASRSEVGLGELF
13 | TRBJ1-6 | medium-sized | TRBV19 | ASNIGAADNSPLH
11 | TRBJ2-1 | large | TRBV16 | ASSQVRYNEQF
15 | TRBJ2-7 | many | TRBV7-9 | ASSLHGTSGLYYEQY
13 | TRBJ1-1 | medium-sized | TRBV5-4 | ASSTDRQANTEAF
12 | TRBJ2-7 | medium-sized | TRBV28 | ASSWTVSSYEQY
14 | TRBJ2-7 | medium-sized | TRBV19 | ASSIQTGTGFYEQY
11 | TRBJ2-7 | few | TRBV9 | ASSVGVSYEQY
10 | TRBJ1-1 | few | TRBV5-4 | ASSLGLTEAF
12 | TRBJ2-7 | medium-sized | TRBV9 | ASSEGQGAYEQY
13 | TRBJ1-3 | medium-sized | TRBV14 | ASSQAGAAGNTIY
13 | TRBJ2-1 | . | TRBV6-1 | ASSYSSTSVNEQF
12 | TRBJ2-7 | medium-sized | TRBV29-1 | SATSGDTSYEQY
11 | TRBJ1-1 | medium-sized | TRBV19 | ASSLNGPTEAF
10 | TRBJ1-5 | medium-sized | TRBV6-2/TRBV6-3 | ASSKGPQPQH
11 | TRBJ1-4 | medium-sized | TRBV13 | ASSLGANEKLF
12 | TRBJ2-7 | few | TRBV5-6 | ASSLDRFTYEQY
12 | TRBJ1-6 | medium-sized | TRBV5-6 | ASGGGGVNSPLH
13 | TRBJ1-4 | medium-sized | TRBV6-5 | ASSYSQAPNEKLF
11 | TRBJ1-5 | many | TRBV12-3/TRBV12-4 | ASSLGGGQPQH
10 | TRBJ1-5 | . | TRBV3-1 | ASSTFNQPQH
14 | TRBJ1-1 | many | TRBV9 | ASSEYSGTSGTEAF
14 | TRBJ2-3 | few | TRBV12-3/TRBV12-4 | ASSFPREGGTDTQY
13 | TRBJ1-1 | many | TRBV12-3/TRBV12-4 | ASSFYFWRITEAF
12 | TRBJ2-2 | medium-sized | TRBV27 | ASSHGANTGELF
13 | TRBJ1-1 | medium-sized | TRBV7-3 | ASSLESGMNTEAF
11 | TRBJ1-2 | medium-sized | TRBV9 | ASSVGANYGYT
11 | TRBJ1-1 | . | TRBV30 | AWSVTTNTEAF
13 | TRBJ2-7 | many | TRBV7-9 | ASSFRNRGQGEQY
13 | TRBJ1-1 | medium-sized | TRBV7-9 | ASSPSVGRNTEAF
9 | TRBJ1-1 | many | TRBV6-1 | ASSEVGEAF
11 | TRBJ2-2 | . | TRBV2 | ASSAIVAGELF
12 | TRBJ2-7 | medium-sized | TRBV5-4 | ASRPGQAVYEQY
9 | TRBJ2-7 | medium-sized | TRBV28 | ATGGAYEQY
12 | TRBJ1-1 | medium-sized | TRBV19 | ATWDRGTNTEAF
12 | TRBJ1-1 | . | TRBV9 | ASSVVQGGTEAF
11 | TRBJ1-1 | many | TRBV25-1 | ASSEVGYDGAF
13 | TRBJ2-1 | medium-sized | TRBV6-6 | ASRPGTSGNNEQF
11 | TRBJ2-7 | medium-sized | TRBV28 | ASRDGSSYEQY
14 | TRBJ1-4 | large | TRBV6-5 | ASSYRSGRAKEKLF
13 | TRBJ2-7 | medium-sized | TRBV19 | ASSTTPGAYYEQY
11 | TRBJ1-1 | medium-sized | TRBV29-1 | SAGTGRNTEAF
13 | TRBJ1-2 | many | TRBV27 | ASSQTGLFSDGYT
14 | TRBJ1-1 | few | TRBV2 | ASSDSTGRVDTEAF
15 | TRBJ2-6 | medium-sized | TRBV29-1 | SVVAGGGSSGANVLT
11 | TRBJ1-6 | medium-sized | TRBV28 | ASSLIRNSPLH
11 | TRBJ1-1 | . | TRBV19 | ASSIAMDTEAF
12 | TRBJ1-2 | medium-sized | TRBV30 | AWSSIDRVDGYT
11 | TRBJ1-2 | medium-sized | TRBV6-2/TRBV6-3 | ASSYSARVGYT
12 | TRBJ1-2 | medium-sized | TRBV11-2 | ASSLGGPNYGYT
12 | TRBJ2-1 | medium-sized | TRBV28 | ASSPMDRQREQF
13 | TRBJ2-3 | . | TRBV5-4 | ASSLELDNTDTQY
13 | TRBJ1-2 | medium-sized | TRBV13 | ASSLPGQGNYGYT
12 | TRBJ2-3 | . | TRBV12-3/TRBV12-4 | ASSLPDGTDTQY
9 | TRBJ1-5 | . | TRBV7-9 | ASSLGGAQH